The rows below give T cell receptor beta chains drawn from one sample of a study of blood T cell repertoires in COVID-19. Measured with immunoSEQ multiplex PCR; TCRdb has only the in-frame clones, and not every one. Here the sample spans some 200,000 clones, around 81% being singletons. What was sequenced was PBMCs or T cells enriched from blood (not recorded which). The receptors were sampled from a woman aged 45-65 years with acute COVID-19. CDR3s include the opening cysteine and the closing phenylalanine or tryptophan. A D gene is named only where the DNA matches it firmly. Some rows have no size entry. The others give once, few or many, or a class for an expanded clone.

size	D	V	J	length	CDR3	DNA
NA	NA	TRBV6-2/TRBV6-3	TRBJ2-7	12	CASSRGPYEQYF	TGTGCCAGCAGTAGGGGTCCCTACGAGCAGTACTTC
few	NA	TRBV27	TRBJ1-2	13	CASSLGVNYGYTF	TGTGCCAGCAGTCTAGGAGTGAACTATGGCTACACCTTC
NA	NA	TRBV20-1	TRBJ2-1	17	CSASSSGQGSSYNEQFF	TGCAGTGCTAGTTCATCCGGGCAGGGGAGCTCCTACAATGAGCAGTTCTTC
NA	NA	TRBV3-1/TRBV3-2	TRBJ1-6	12	CASSGQNSPLHF	TGTGCCAGCTCGGGACAAAATTCACCCCTCCACTTT
once	NA	TRBV5-1	TRBJ2-2	17	CASSLVRARKLTGELFF	TGCGCCAGCAGCTTGGTGCGGGCCCGGAAATTAACCGGGGAGCTGTTTTTT
NA	NA	TRBV28	TRBJ1-1	13	CASSRTENTEAFF	TGTGCCAGCAGTCGGACAGAAAACACTGAAGCTTTCTTT
NA	TRBD1	TRBV3-1/TRBV3-2	TRBJ1-6	13	CATPGQANSPLHF	TGTGCCACACCGGGACAGGCAAATTCACCCCTCCACTTT
NA	NA	TRBV20-1	TRBJ2-3	11	CSAPISYTQYF	TGCAGTGCTCCTATATCATATACGCAGTATTTT
NA	TRBD2	TRBV11-3	TRBJ2-2	18	CASIPPVGGGRGTGELFF	TGTGCCAGCATCCCACCCGTGGGCGGGGGGCGCGGGACCGGGGAGCTGTTTTTT
NA	TRBD2	TRBV7-2	TRBJ2-7	14	CASSPGLAYLEQYF	TGTGCCAGCAGCCCGGGACTAGCGTACCTTGAGCAGTACTTC
NA	NA	TRBV30	TRBJ2-1	15	CAWNRLFNSYNEQFF	TGTGCCTGGAACCGACTTTTTAACTCCTACAATGAGCAGTTCTTC
NA	NA	TRBV7-2	TRBJ1-6	14	CASRGGSYNSPLHF	TGTGCCAGCAGGGGGGGCTCCTATAATTCACCCCTCCACTTT
NA	NA	TRBV16	TRBJ1-5	15	CASSQSVRSNQPQHF	TGTGCCAGCAGCCAATCGGTCAGGAGCAATCAGCCCCAGCATTTT
once	NA	TRBV27	TRBJ1-5	15	CASSLGTFSNQPQHF	TGTGCCAGCAGTTTGGGGACATTCAGCAATCAGCCCCAGCATTTT
NA	NA	TRBV3-1/TRBV3-2	TRBJ2-1	13	CASSQGLYNEQFF	TGTGCCAGCAGCCAAGGACTGTACAATGAGCAGTTCTTC
NA	NA	TRBV30	TRBJ2-7	17	CAWTPATARRALYEQYF	TGTGCCTGGACTCCCGCGACAGCTCGACGGGCTCTCTACGAGCAGTACTTC
NA	NA	TRBV6-6	TRBJ2-6	18	CASSLTPKPFSGANVLTF	TGTGCCAGCAGTCTGACACCAAAGCCCTTCTCTGGGGCCAACGTCCTGACTTTC
NA	NA	TRBV7-8	TRBJ1-2	13	CASSLEVGAGYTF	TGTGCCAGCAGCTTAGAAGTAGGGGCAGGCTACACCTTC
NA	NA	TRBV30	TRBJ2-2	17	CAWSVPLQGFHTGELFF	TGTGCCTGGAGTGTACCCCTACAGGGTTTTCACACCGGGGAGCTGTTTTTT
few	TRBD1	TRBV10-3	TRBJ2-1	15	CAISEGQGPYNEQFF	TGTGCCATCAGTGAGGGACAGGGTCCCTACAATGAGCAGTTCTTC
NA	TRBD2	TRBV7-9	TRBJ2-3	16	CASSLGSGLSTDTQYF	TGTGCCAGCAGCTTAGGTAGCGGGCTCAGCACAGATACGCAGTATTTT
NA	NA	TRBV3-1/TRBV3-2	TRBJ1-5	14	CASSYGGVNQPQHF	TGTGCCAGCAGCTATGGGGGGGTTAACCAGCCCCAGCATTTT
NA	NA	TRBV21-1	TRBJ2-5	15	CASPGLAGGQETQYF	TGTGCCAGTCCCGGACTAGCGGGAGGGCAAGAGACCCAGTACTTC
NA	NA	TRBV11-2	TRBJ2-6	16	CASSLMSSSGANVLTF	TGTGCCAGCAGCTTAATGAGTAGTTCTGGGGCCAACGTCCTGACTTTC
NA	NA	TRBV19	TRBJ2-7	13	CASSIPGYNEQYF	TGTGCCAGTAGTATACCAGGGTACAACGAGCAGTACTTC
NA	TRBD2	TRBV5-1	TRBJ2-5	17	CASSLTVGGPLGETQYF	TGCGCCAGCAGCTTAACGGTGGGAGGGCCGCTAGGAGAGACCCAGTACTTC
NA	TRBD1	TRBV19	TRBJ1-5	16	CASRRGPGTDNQPQHF	TGTGCCAGTAGAAGGGGACCCGGGACAGACAATCAGCCCCAGCATTTT
NA	TRBD1	TRBV18	TRBJ2-3	15	CASSRLQGSTDTQYF	TGTGCCAGCTCACGACTACAGGGGTCAACAGATACGCAGTATTTT
NA	NA	TRBV29-1	TRBJ1-1	13	CSVVGLRNTEAFF	TGCAGCGTTGTGGGGCTGAGGAACACTGAAGCTTTCTTT
NA	NA	TRBV5-1	TRBJ2-3	13	CASTILGEDTQYF	TGCGCCAGCACCATACTTGGTGAGGATACGCAGTATTTT
NA	TRBD2	TRBV12-5	TRBJ2-5	19	CASGLTTNTLAGGRETQYF	TGTGCTAGTGGTTTGACGACTAATACCCTAGCGGGGGGGCGAGAGACCCAGTACTTC
NA	TRBD1	TRBV15	TRBJ2-7	15	CATSRERQGAYEQYF	TGTGCCACCAGCAGAGAGAGACAGGGGGCTTACGAGCAGTACTTC
NA	NA	TRBV6-5	TRBJ2-1	12	CASRPTANEQFF	TGTGCCAGCAGGCCGACAGCTAATGAGCAGTTCTTC
NA	TRBD2	TRBV25-1	TRBJ2-1	16	CASRKTLAGAGDEQFF	TGTGCCAGCAGAAAAACACTAGCGGGAGCTGGCGATGAGCAGTTCTTC
few	NA	TRBV28	TRBJ2-3	20	CASSSRGVADSLTSTDTQYF	TGTGCCAGCAGTTCCCGGGGAGTGGCGGACAGCTTAACTAGCACAGATACGCAGTATTTT
NA	NA	TRBV28	TRBJ2-5	13	CASSPTGQETQYF	TGTGCCAGCAGCCCCACGGGTCAAGAGACCCAGTACTTC
NA	NA	TRBV4-3	TRBJ2-7	16	CASSPTAGAGTYEQYF	TGCGCCAGCAGCCCTACGGCAGGGGCCGGGACCTACGAGCAGTACTTC
NA	NA	TRBV28	TRBJ1-1	15	CASSEHRMGDTEAFF	TGTGCCAGCAGTGAACACAGGATGGGCGACACTGAAGCTTTCTTT
NA	TRBD1	TRBV7-2	TRBJ1-3	15	CASSTQGPIGNTIYF	TGTGCCAGCAGCACACAGGGGCCGATCGGAAACACCATATATTTT
NA	TRBD2	TRBV24-1	TRBJ2-3	16	CATSATLAGEADTQYF	TGTGCCACCAGTGCGACACTAGCGGGAGAAGCAGATACGCAGTATTTT
NA	NA	TRBV4-2	TRBJ1-2	16	CASSQDLDSTNYGYTF	TGTGCCAGCAGCCAAGATCTGGACAGCACCAACTATGGCTACACCTTC
NA	NA	TRBV3-1/TRBV3-2	TRBJ2-2	17	CASSQEQRRGNTGELFF	TGTGCCAGCAGCCAAGAACAAAGACGGGGGAACACCGGGGAGCTGTTTTTT
once	TRBD2	TRBV4-3	TRBJ2-2	17	CASSQAPAGGSTGELFF	TGCGCCAGCAGCCAAGCCCCCGCGGGGGGGTCCACCGGGGAGCTGTTTTTT
NA	TRBD1	TRBV6-2/TRBV6-3	TRBJ1-2	14	CASSSLTTGYGYTF	TGTGCCAGCAGTTCTCTTACGACAGGGTATGGCTACACCTTC
NA	NA	TRBV4-1	TRBJ2-1	18	CASSQDRSLAQGYNEQFF	TGCGCCAGCAGCCAAGACAGATCTCTAGCTCAAGGCTACAATGAGCAGTTCTTC
NA	NA	TRBV4-3	TRBJ2-3	16	CASSQEGTRTTDTQYF	TGCGCCAGCAGCCAAGAAGGGACAAGGACCACAGATACGCAGTATTTT
NA	NA	TRBV29-1	TRBJ2-1	11	CSSLTVYEQFF	TGCAGCTCCCTGACAGTCTATGAGCAGTTCTTC
few	TRBD2	TRBV6-5	TRBJ2-7	13	CASLSSGESEQYF	TGTGCCAGCCTATCTAGCGGGGAGAGCGAGCAGTACTTC
NA	NA	TRBV5-1	TRBJ2-5	14	CASSLGSRVETQYF	TGCGCCAGCAGCTTGGGTTCCAGGGTAGAGACCCAGTACTTC
NA	NA	TRBV4-3	TRBJ2-6	21	CASSQDAPASFSGSGANVLTF	TGCGCCAGCAGCCAAGATGCGCCCGCCAGTTTCTCAGGCTCTGGGGCCAACGTCCTGACTTTC
NA	NA	TRBV5-1	TRBJ1-5	16	CASSLVGSYSNQPQHF	TGCGCCAGCAGCTTGGTGGGCAGTTATAGCAATCAGCCCCAGCATTTT
NA	TRBD2	TRBV11-2	TRBJ2-7	15	CASSPRLAGNYEQYF	TGTGCCAGCAGCCCTCGACTAGCGGGGAACTACGAGCAGTACTTC
NA	NA	TRBV12-5	TRBJ2-1	12	CASGLQYNEQFF	TGTGCTAGTGGTTTGCAGTACAATGAGCAGTTCTTC
NA	TRBD2	TRBV10-1	TRBJ2-3	16	CASSETLAGETDTQYF	TGCGCCAGCAGTGAGACCCTAGCGGGGGAAACAGATACGCAGTATTTT
NA	TRBD1	TRBV3-1/TRBV3-2	TRBJ1-1	15	CASSLRTTGDTEAFF	TGTGCCAGCAGCCTGCGAACGACAGGGGACACTGAAGCTTTCTTT
few	NA	TRBV4-2	TRBJ2-5	16	CASSQDFAGAGETQYF	TGTGCCAGCAGCCAAGATTTCGCGGGGGCCGGGGAGACCCAGTACTTC